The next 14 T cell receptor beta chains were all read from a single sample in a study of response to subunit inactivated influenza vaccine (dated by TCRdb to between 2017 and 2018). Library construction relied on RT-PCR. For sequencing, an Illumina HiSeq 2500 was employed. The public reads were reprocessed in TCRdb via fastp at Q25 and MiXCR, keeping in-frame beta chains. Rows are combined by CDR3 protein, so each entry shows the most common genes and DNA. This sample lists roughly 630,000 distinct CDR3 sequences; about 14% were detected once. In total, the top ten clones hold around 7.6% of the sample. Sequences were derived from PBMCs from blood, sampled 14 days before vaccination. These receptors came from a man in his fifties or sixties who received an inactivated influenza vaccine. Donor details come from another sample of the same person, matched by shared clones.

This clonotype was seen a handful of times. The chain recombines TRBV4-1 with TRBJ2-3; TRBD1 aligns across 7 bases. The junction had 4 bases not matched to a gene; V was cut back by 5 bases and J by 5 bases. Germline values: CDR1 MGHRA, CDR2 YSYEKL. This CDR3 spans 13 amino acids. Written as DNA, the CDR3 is TGCGCCAGCAGCAACGACAGGGTAGATACGCAGTATTTT. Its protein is CASSNDRVDTQYF.

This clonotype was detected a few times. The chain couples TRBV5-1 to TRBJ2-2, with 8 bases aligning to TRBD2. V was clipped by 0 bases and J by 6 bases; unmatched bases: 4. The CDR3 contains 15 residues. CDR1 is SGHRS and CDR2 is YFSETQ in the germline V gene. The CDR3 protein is CASSLVSGEAGELFF. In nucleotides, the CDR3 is TGCGCCAGCAGCTTGGTTAGCGGGGAGGCCGGGGAGCTGTTTTTT.

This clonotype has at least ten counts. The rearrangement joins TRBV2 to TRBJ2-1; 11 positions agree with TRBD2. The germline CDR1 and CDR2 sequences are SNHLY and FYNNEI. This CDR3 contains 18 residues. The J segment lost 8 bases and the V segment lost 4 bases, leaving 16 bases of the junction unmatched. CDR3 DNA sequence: TGTGCCAGCAGTGTAACGAGGGGTAGCGGGGGGGCCAGGGATGAGCAGTTCTTC. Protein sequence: CASSVTRGSGGARDEQFF. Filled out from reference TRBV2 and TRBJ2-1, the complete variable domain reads EPEVTQTPSHQVTQMGQEVILRCVPISNHLYFYWYRQILGQKVEFLVSFYNNEISEKSEIFDDQFSVERPDGSNFTLKIRSTKLEDSAMYFCASSVTRGSGGARDEQFFGPGTRLTVL.

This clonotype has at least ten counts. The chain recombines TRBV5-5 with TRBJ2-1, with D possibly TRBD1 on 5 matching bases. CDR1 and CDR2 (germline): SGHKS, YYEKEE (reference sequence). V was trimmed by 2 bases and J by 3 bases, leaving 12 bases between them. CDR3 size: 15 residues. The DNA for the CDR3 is TGTGCCAGCAGCTTAGCGCAGGGCGTCTACAATGAGCAGTTCTTC. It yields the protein CASSLAQGVYNEQFF.

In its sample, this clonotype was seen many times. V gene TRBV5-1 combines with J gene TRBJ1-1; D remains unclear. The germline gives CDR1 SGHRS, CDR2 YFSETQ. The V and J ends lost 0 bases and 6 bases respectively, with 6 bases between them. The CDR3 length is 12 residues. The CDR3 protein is CASSLEWPEAFF. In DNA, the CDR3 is TGCGCCAGCAGCTTGGAATGGCCTGAAGCTTTCTTT.

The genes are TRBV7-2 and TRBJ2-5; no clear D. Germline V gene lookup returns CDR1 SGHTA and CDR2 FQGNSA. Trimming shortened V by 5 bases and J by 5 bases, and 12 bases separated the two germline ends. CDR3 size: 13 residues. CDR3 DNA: TGTGCCAGCAGCCCGGCCCCTCGGGAGACCCAGTACTTC. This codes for CASSPAPRETQYF.

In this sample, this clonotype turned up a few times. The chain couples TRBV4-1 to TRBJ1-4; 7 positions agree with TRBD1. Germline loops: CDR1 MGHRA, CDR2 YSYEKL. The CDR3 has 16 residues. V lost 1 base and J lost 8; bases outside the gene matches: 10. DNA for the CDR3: TGCGCCAGCAGCCAAGTTTCGCACAGGGGTGGAGAAAAACTGTTTTTT. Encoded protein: CASSQVSHRGGEKLFF.

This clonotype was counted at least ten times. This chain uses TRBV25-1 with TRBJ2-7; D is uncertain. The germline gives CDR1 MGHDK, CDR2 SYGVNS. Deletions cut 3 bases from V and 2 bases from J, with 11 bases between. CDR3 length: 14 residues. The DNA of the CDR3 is TGTGCCAGCAGTGAGTCCAGGTCCACCTACGAGCAGTACTTC. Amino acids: CASSESRSTYEQYF.

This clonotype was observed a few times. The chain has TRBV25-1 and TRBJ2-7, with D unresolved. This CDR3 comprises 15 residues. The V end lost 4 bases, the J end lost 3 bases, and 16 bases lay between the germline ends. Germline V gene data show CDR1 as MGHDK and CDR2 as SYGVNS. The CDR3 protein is CASSGVGRRIYEQYF. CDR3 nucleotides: TGTGCCAGCAGTGGGGTAGGGCGGAGAATCTACGAGCAGTACTTC.

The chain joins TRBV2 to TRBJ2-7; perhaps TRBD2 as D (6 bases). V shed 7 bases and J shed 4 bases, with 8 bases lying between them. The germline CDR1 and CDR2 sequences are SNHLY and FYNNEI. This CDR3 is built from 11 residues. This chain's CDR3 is CASTGEYEQYF. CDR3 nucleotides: TGTGCCAGCACGGGGGAATACGAGCAGTACTTC.

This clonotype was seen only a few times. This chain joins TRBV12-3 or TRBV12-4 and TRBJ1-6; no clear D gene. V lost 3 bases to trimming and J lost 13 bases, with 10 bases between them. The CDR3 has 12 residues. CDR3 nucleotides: TGTGCCAGCAGTTTGGGTTACCCTCCCCTCCACTTT. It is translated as CASSLGYPPLHF.

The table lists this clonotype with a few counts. The CDR3 nucleotides read TGTGCCAGCAGTTACTCGGGCAACATGAACACTGAAGCTTTCTTT. This encodes CASSYSGNMNTEAFF. The chain uses TRBV6-2 or TRBV6-3 and TRBJ1-1; D gene uncertain. Germline CDR1 and CDR2: MNHEY and SVGEGT. V lost 0 bases to trimming and J lost 0 bases, with 8 bases between them. The CDR3 contains 15 residues.

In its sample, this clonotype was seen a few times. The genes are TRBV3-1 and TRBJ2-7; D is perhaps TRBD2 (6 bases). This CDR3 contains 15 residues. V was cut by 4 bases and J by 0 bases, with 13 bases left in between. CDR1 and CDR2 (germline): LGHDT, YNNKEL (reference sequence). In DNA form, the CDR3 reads TGTGCCAGCAGCCGGAGGGCTCAGCGCTCCTACGAGCAGTACTTC. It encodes CASSRRAQRSYEQYF.

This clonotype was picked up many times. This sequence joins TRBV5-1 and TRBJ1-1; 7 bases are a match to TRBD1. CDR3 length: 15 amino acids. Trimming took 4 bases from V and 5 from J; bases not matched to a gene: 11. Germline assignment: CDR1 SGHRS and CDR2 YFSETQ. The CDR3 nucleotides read TGCGCCAGCAGCGTCACACAGGGGAGTGGGACTGAAGCTTTCTTT. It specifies CASSVTQGSGTEAFF.